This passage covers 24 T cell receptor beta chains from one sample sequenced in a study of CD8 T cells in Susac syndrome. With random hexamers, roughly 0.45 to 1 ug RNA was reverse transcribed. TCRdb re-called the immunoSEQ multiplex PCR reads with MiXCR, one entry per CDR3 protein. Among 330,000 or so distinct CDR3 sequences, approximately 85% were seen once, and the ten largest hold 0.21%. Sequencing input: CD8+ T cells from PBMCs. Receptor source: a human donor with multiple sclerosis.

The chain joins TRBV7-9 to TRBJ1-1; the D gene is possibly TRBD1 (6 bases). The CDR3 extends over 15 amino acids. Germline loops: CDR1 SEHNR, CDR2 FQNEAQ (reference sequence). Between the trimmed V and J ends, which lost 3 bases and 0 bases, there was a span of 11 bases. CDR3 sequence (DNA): TGTGCCAGCAGCTTCGGACAGTCTATGAACACTGAAGCTTTCTTT. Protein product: CASSFGQSMNTEAFF.

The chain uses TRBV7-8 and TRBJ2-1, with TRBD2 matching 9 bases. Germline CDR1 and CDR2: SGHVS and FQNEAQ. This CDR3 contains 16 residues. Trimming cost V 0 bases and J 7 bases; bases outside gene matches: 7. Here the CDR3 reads CASSLAVAGDRNEQFF. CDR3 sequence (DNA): TGTGCCAGCAGCTTAGCGGTAGCGGGAGATAGAAATGAGCAGTTCTTC.

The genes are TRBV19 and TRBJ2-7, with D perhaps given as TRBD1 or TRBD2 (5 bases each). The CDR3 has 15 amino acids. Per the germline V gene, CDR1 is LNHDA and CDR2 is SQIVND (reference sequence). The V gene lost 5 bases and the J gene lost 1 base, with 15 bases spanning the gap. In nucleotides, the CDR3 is TGTGCCAGTAGTCGTAACCGGGACCCTTCCTACGAGCAGTACTTC. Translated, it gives CASSRNRDPSYEQYF.

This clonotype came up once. The CDR3, as DNA: TGTGCCAGCAGCCGGCTCCTCCCGAACACCGGGGAGCTGTTTTTT. This gives the protein CASSRLLPNTGELFF. This chain uses TRBV3-1 with TRBJ2-2; no reliable D call. CDR1 and CDR2 from the germline V gene are LGHDT and YNNKEL (reference sequence). The CDR3 consists of 15 residues. Trimming cost V 4 bases and J 0 bases, with 9 bases left between them.

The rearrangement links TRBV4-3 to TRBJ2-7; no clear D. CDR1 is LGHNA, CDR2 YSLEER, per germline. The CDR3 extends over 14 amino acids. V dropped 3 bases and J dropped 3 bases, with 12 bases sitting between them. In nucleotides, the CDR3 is TGCGCCAGCAGCCAGTCCACGGTGAACTACGAGCAGTACTTC. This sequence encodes CASSQSTVNYEQYF.

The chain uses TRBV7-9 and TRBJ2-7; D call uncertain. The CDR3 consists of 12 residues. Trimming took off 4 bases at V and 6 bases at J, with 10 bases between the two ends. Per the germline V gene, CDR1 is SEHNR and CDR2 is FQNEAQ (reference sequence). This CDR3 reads CASSSSGSEQYF. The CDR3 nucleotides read TGTGCCAGCAGCTCTAGTGGGTCCGAGCAGTACTTC.

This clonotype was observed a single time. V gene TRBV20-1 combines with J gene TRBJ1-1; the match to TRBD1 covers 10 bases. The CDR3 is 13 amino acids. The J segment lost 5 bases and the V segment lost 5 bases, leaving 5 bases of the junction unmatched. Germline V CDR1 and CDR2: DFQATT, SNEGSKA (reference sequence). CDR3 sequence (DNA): TGCAGTGCTCCCGACAGGGGGCTTACTGAAGCTTTCTTT. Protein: CSAPDRGLTEAFF.

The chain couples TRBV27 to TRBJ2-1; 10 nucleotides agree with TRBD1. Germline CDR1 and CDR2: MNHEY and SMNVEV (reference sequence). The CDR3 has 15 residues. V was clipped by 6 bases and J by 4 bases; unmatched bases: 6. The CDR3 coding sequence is TGTGCCAGCAGCATCGGGACAGGGGCTTACAATGAGCAGTTCTTC. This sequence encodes CASSIGTGAYNEQFF.

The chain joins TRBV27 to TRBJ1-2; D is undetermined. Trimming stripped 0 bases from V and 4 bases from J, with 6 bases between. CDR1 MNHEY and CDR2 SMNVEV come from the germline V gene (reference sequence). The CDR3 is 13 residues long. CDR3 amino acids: CASSLSIGYGYTF. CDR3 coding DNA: TGTGCCAGCAGTTTATCGATAGGCTATGGCTACACCTTC.

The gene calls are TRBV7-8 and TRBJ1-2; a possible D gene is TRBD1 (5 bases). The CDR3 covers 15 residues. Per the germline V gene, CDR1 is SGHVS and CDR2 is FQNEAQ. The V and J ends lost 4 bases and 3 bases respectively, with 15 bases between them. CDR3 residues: CASSSYTGTYYGYTF. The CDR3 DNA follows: TGTGCCAGCAGCTCGTATACCGGGACGTACTATGGCTACACCTTC.

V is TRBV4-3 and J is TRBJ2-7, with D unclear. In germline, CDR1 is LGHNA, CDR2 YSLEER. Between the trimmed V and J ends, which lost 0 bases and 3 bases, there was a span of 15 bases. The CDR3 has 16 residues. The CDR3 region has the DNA TGCGCCAGCAGCCAAGATTTGCGACCACCGGGCTACGAGCAGTACTTC. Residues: CASSQDLRPPGYEQYF.

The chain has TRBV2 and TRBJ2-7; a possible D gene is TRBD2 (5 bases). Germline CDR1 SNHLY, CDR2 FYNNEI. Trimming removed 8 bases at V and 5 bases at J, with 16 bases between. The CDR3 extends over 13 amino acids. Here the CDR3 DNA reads TGTGCCAGCGTGGATCCTAGCATCGACGAGCAGTACTTC. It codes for CASVDPSIDEQYF.

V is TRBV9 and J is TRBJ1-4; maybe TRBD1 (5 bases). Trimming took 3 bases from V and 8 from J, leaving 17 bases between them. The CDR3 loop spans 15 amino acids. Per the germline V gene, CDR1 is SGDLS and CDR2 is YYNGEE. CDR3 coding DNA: TGTGCCAGCAGCGAGGGGCCCGGTGGAGGCGAAAAACTGTTTTTT. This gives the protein CASSEGPGGGEKLFF.

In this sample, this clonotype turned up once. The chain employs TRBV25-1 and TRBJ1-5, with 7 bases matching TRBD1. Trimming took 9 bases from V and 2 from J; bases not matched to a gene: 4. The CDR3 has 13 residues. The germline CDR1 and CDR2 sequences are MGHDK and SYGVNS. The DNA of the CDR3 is TGTGCCAGTCGCCAGGGGGGCAATCAGCCCCAGCATTTT. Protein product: CASRQGGNQPQHF.

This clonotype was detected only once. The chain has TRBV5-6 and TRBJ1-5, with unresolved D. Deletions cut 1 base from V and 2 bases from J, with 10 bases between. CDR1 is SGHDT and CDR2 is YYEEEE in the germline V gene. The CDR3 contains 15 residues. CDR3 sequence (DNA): TGTGCCAGCAGCTTGAAGTTGTCAGGCAATCAGCCCCAGCATTTT. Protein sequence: CASSLKLSGNQPQHF.

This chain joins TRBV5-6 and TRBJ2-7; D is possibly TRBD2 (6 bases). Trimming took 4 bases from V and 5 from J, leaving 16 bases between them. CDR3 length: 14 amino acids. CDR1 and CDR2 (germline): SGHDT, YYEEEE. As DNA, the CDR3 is TGTGCCAGCAGCGGTGGGACTGACCTCCACGAGCAGTACTTC. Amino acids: CASSGGTDLHEQYF. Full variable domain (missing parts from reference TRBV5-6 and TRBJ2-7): DAGVTQSPTHLIKTRGQQVTLRCSPKSGHDTVSWYQQALGQGPQFIFQYYEEEERQRGNFPDRFSGHQFPNYSSELNVNALLLGDSALYLCASSGGTDLHEQYFGPGTRLTVT.

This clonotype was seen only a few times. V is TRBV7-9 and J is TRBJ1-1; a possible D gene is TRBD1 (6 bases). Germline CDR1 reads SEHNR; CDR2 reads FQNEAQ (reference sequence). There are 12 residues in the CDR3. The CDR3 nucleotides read TGTACCCGCGGGGGGCTGAACACTGAAGCTTTCTTT. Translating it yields CTRGGLNTEAFF. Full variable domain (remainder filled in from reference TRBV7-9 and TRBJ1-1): DTGVSQNPRHKITKRGQNVTFRCDPISEHNRLYWYRQTLGQGPEFLTYFQNEAQLEKSRLLSDRFSAERPKGSFSTLEIQRTEQGDSAMYLCTRGGLNTEAFFGQGTRLTVV.

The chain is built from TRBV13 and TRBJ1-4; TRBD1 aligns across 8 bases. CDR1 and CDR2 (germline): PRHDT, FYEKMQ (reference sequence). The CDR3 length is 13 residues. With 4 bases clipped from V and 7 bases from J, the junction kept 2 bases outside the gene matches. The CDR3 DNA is TGTGCCAGCAGCTACACAGGGGGTGAAAAACTGTTTTTT. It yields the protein CASSYTGGEKLFF. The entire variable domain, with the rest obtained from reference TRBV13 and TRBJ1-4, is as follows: AAGVIQSPRHLIKEKRETATLKCYPIPRHDTVYWYQQGPGQDPQFLISFYEKMQSDKGSIPDRFSAQQFSDYHSELNMSSLELGDSALYFCASSYTGGEKLFFGSGTQLSVL.

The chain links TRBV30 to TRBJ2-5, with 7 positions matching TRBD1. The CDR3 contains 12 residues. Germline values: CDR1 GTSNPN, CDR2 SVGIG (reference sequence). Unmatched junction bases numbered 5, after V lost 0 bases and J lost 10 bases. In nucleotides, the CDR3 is TGTGCCTGGAGTGTAGGGCAGGGGGACCAGTACTTC. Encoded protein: CAWSVGQGDQYF.

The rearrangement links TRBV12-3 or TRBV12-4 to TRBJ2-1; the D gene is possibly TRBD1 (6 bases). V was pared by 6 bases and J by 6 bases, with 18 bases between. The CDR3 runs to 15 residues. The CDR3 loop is CASSRWDNPSNEQFF. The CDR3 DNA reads TGTGCCAGCAGCCGGTGGGACAACCCTTCCAATGAGCAGTTCTTC.

The CDR3 region has the DNA TGTGCCAGCAGTTTGGGGTCGACAGGTAATCAGCCCCAGCATTTT. It encodes CASSLGSTGNQPQHF. The chain carries TRBV27 and TRBJ1-5; perhaps TRBD1 as D (6 bases). Between the trimmed V and J ends, which lost 3 bases and 4 bases, there was a span of 13 bases. Looked up from germline, CDR1 is MNHEY and CDR2 is SMNVEV (reference sequence). This CDR3 comprises 15 residues.

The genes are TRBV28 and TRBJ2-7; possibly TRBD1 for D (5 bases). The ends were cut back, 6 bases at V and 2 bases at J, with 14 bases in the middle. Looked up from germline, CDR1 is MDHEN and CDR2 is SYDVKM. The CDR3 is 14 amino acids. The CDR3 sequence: CASRPPDTTYEQYF. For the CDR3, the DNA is TGTGCCAGCAGACCACCGGACACTACCTACGAGCAGTACTTC.

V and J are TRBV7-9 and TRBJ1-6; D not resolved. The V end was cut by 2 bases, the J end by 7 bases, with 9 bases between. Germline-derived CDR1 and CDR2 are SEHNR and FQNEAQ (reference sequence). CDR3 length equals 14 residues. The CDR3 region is CASSLQGRNSPLHF. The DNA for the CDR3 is TGTGCCAGCAGCTTACAAGGCCGCAATTCACCCCTCCACTTT.

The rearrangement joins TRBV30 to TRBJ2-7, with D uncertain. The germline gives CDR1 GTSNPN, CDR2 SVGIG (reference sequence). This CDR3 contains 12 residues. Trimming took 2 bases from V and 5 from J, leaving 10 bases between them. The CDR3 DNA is TGTGCCTGGAGTCCCATACTCCACGAGCAGTACTTC. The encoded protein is CAWSPILHEQYF. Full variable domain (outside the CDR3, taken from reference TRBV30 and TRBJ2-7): SQTIHQWPATLVQPVGSPLSLECTVEGTSNPNLYWYRQAAGRGLQLLFYSVGIGQISSEVPQNLSASRPQDRQFILSSKKLLLSDSGFYLCAWSPILHEQYFGPGTRLTVT.